The sequence of this TCR beta chain was determined in a study of regulatory T cells in long-lasting Graves disease. In building TCR beta libraries, iRepertoire HTBI primers were used together with Arm-PCR of CDR3 regions. MiXCR, run by TCRdb on the multiplex PCR reads, gives a single entry per CDR3 protein. This sample has 550,000 or so distinct CDR3 sequences, with 12% found just once. Germline V gene data show CDR1 as MNHNS and CDR2 as SASEGT. The trim removed 2 bases at V and 2 bases at J, leaving 6 bases unmatched. The CDR3 loop spans 15 amino acids. This sample's time point: newly diagnosed GD, antithyroid drugs for less than 3 months. PBMCs were the source of the RNA used for TCR sequencing. Roughly 9 milliliters of peripheral blood were drawn into EDTA tubes. These data also formed part of another study, on T cells in Graves' hyperthyroidism and ophthalmopathy. That source adds: Hyperthyroidism of Graves' type that showed no ophthalmopathy progression within 18 months was stable. The majority of expanded thyroid clonotypes above 0.001 also appeared in blood.

The clonotype comes from a woman aged 25 to 39 with Graves disease. Here the sequenced sample was peripheral blood mononuclear cells (PBMCs), taken at new diagnosis, from a patient treated with antithyroid drugs. The rearrangement links TRBV6-1 to TRBJ2-7, with 7 bases fitting TRBD1. For the CDR3, the DNA is TGTGCCAGCAGTGAAAGGGGGACAGAAACCTACGAGCAGTACTTC. It specifies CASSERGTETYEQYF.